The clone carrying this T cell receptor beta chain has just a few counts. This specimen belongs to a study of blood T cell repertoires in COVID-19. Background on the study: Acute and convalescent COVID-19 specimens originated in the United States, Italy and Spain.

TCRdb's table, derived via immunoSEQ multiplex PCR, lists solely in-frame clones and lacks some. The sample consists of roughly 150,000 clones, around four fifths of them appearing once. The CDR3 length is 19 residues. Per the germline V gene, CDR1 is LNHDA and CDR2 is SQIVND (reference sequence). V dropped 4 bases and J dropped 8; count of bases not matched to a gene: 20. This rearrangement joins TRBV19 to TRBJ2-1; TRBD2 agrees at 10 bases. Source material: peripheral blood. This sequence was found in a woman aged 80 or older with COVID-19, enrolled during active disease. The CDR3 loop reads CASSTSSTSSGGRYYEQFF. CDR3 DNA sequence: TGTGCCAGTAGTACGTCTTCCACCTCTAGCGGGGGTAGATATTATGAGCAGTTCTTC.